This TCR beta chain emerged from a study of blood T cell repertoires in COVID-19 (dated by TCRdb to 2018 to 2020). For the study in its entirety: Samples from collaborators originated in the United States, Italy and Spain and spanned both the acute and convalescent phases of COVID-19. The material from the prospective study consisted of cDNA or gDNA derived from T cells, B-cell-depleted T cells, or PBMCs. Subjects who had been exposed to COVID-19, were actively infected with it, or had recovered from it provided the deeply sampled blood TCRbeta repertoires that made up the dataset. HLA class I and class II types, where available, came from metadata supplied by the sample provider rather than from assay-based typing. The sample metadata nearly always contained a de-identified subject ID, COVID-19 status, age in years and sex. Samples came from the ongoing ImmuneRACE study (first 160 participants) plus 1,254 subjects from 6 global collaborators. The repertoires were released in a freely available public database intended as a resource for research on the immune response to SARS-CoV-2.

The research as a whole found: The quantity of clinical and demographic metadata differed by source and by participant and was supplied without curation.

Collaborating institutions collected whole blood in K2EDTA tubes following their own protocols. For TCRbeta analysis, collaborator samples were shipped as frozen whole blood, as isolated PBMCs, or as DNA extracted from either sample type. Remarks on this clone: Its antigen is currently not known. Base qualities are not recorded, but no much larger clone differs from it by a single base.

The CDR3 covers 15 residues, taking in both the cysteine and the phenylalanine. Here the CDR3 DNA is all that survives: 45 bases in frame from base 1. The germline V gene (reference sequence) specifies MNHEY as CDR1 and SMNVEV as CDR2. The germline ends are 15 bases apart after V is trimmed by 5 bases and J by 1 base. TCRbeta CDR3 regions were amplified from genomic DNA by means of the immunoSEQ Assay, a bias-controlled multiplex PCR. As for the authors' bioinformatics: The number of nucleated cells in each sample was estimated from the amplification of reference gene primers within the assay. To quantify the absolute abundance of each unique TCRbeta CDR3 rearrangement, sequence reads were collapsed and filtered. For each sample, productive Simpson clonality was calculated as the square root of Simpson's diversity index over productive rearrangements. This is the immuneACCESS table as TCRdb keeps it, with only in-frame sequences that have V and J called. A part of the clones is gone; compared with another copy, unresolved V genes explain less than half, and the rest is unexplained. For V, J and clone size, that table is used; D and trimming come from the DNA. This sample comprises approximately 110,000 clones, more than 80% of them detected only once. The ten biggest clones cover roughly 32% of the sample.

The chain is encoded by TRBV27 joined to TRBJ2-7; the D gene is perhaps TRBD2, on 5 matching bases. The origin of this receptor is a woman aged 80 or over with acute or convalescent COVID-19. Input material: peripheral blood. The CDR3 region has the sequence CASSRGLWESYEQYF. The nucleotides read TGTGCCAGCAGTAGAGGGTTGTGGGAATCCTACGAGCAGTACTTC.